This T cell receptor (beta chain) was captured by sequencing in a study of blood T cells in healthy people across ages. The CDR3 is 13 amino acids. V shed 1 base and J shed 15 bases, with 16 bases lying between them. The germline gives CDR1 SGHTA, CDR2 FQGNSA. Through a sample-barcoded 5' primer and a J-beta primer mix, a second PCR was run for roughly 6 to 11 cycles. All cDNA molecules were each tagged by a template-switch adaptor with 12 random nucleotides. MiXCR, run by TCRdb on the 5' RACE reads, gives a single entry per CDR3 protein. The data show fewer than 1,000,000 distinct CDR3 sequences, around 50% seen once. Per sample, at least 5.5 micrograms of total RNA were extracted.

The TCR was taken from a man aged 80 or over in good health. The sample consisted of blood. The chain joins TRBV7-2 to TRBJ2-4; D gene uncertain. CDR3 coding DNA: TGTGCCAGCAGCTTAGAACCGATCTACGAGCTGTACTTC. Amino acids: CASSLEPIYELYF.